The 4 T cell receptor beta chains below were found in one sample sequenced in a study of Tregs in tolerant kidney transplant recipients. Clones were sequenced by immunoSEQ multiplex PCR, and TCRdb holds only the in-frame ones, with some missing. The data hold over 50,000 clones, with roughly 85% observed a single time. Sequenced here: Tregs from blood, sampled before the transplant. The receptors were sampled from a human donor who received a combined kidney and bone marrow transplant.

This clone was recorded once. CDR3 protein: CASSHGGQGREEAFF. CDR3 sequence (DNA): TGCGCCAGCAGCCATGGTGGGCAGGGTAGAGAGGAAGCTTTCTTT. This chain joins TRBV5-1 and TRBJ1-1, with a possible D match to TRBD1 (5 bases). Trimming pared 4 bases from V and 8 bases from J, leaving 21 bases between. The germline V gene has CDR1 SGHRS and CDR2 YFSETQ. The CDR3 is made up of 15 amino acids.

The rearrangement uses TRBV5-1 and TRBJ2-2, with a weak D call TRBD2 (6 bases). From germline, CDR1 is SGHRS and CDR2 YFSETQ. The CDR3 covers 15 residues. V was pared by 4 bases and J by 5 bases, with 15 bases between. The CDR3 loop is CASSPPGRWTGELFF. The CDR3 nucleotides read TGCGCCAGCAGCCCCCCAGGGAGGTGGACCGGGGAGCTGTTTTTT.

The CDR3 region is CASSLAGDHSNQPQHF. CDR3 in DNA: TGTGCCAGCAGCTTAGCGGGGGACCATAGCAATCAGCCCCAGCATTTT. The rearrangement uses TRBV7-2 and TRBJ1-5; TRBD1 might be the D (5 bases). Between the trimmed V and J ends, which lost 0 bases and 0 bases, there was a span of 9 bases. The CDR3 has 16 residues. In germline, CDR1 is SGHTA, CDR2 FQGNSA. Drawing the rest from reference TRBV7-2 and TRBJ1-5, the complete variable domain is GAGVSQSPSNKVTEKGKDVELRCDPISGHTALYWYRQSLGQGLEFLIYFQGNSAPDKSGLPSDRFSAERTGGSVSTLTIQRTQQEDSAVYLCASSLAGDHSNQPQHFGDGTRLSIL.

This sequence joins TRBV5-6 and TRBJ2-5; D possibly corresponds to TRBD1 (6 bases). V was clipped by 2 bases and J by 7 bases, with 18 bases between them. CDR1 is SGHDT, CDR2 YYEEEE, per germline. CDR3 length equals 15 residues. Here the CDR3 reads CASSLMAGVFGTQYF. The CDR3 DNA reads TGTGCCAGCAGCTTAATGGCAGGGGTGTTTGGGACCCAGTACTTC.